The T cell receptor beta chain under discussion was sequenced for a study of CD8 T cells in ankylosing spondylitis. Study-wide findings and caveats: Previously reported in reactive arthritis synovial fluid and blood were some of the motif variants. What appeared characteristic of ankylosing spondylitis blood was a TCR beta motif of fewer than ten highly homologous variants. Clones linked to disease were reported to show significant enrichment in matched ankylosing spondylitis synovial fluid.

Each TCR beta library was made by quantitative 5'-RACE that incorporated molecular barcodes. TCRdb processed the 5' RACE reads anew with MiXCR; each CDR3 protein has one entry. The data show about 800,000 distinct CDR3 sequences, roughly 10% seen once. To note about this clonotype: What it binds is not known.

Deletions cut 4 bases from V and 0 bases from J, with 10 bases between. The CDR3 consists of 15 residues. CDR1 and CDR2 (germline): SEHNR, FQNEAQ (reference sequence). The sequenced sample consisted of blood, either unsorted or a sorted T cell fraction (not recorded which). The receptor's source is a male donor with ankylosing spondylitis. The chain joins TRBV7-9 to TRBJ2-1; D not resolved. CDR3 sequence: CASSYQLSSYNEQFF. The CDR3 DNA reads as TGTGCCAGCAGCTATCAACTTAGCTCCTACAATGAGCAGTTCTTC.